The 21 T cell receptor beta chains below come from one sample, sequenced in a study of OX40 agonist ivuxolimab in advanced cancers. Produced via immunoSEQ multiplex PCR; TCRdb's table is partial and in-frame only. The sample has roughly 16,000 clones, approximately 78% seen once; the top ten hold more than 35%. The sequencing here drew on CD4+ or CD8+ T cells sorted from blood, taken in a trial of the OX40 agonist ivuxolimab. These receptors all come from an adult with an advanced solid tumor such as melanoma, head and neck, liver or kidney cancer.

The genes are TRBV6-1 and TRBJ1-6; no firm D call. From germline, CDR1 is MNHNS and CDR2 SASEGT. The V end lost 2 bases, the J end lost 0 bases, and 8 bases lay between the germline ends. This CDR3 is 16 amino acids long. The CDR3 region is CASSESWSSYNSPLHF. In DNA, the CDR3 is TGTGCCAGCAGTGAAAGCTGGAGCTCCTATAATTCACCCCTCCACTTT.

The rearrangement uses TRBV5-1 and TRBJ2-7, with a possible D match to TRBD2 (5 bases). The V end was cut by 0 bases, the J end by 2 bases, with 15 bases between. In germline, CDR1 is SGHRS, CDR2 YFSETQ. The CDR3 runs to 16 residues. This CDR3 reads CASSLDPSSATYEQYF. In nucleotides, the CDR3 is TGCGCCAGCAGCTTGGATCCGAGTAGCGCCACCTACGAGCAGTACTTC.

The genes are TRBV25-1 and TRBJ1-4; D is unclear. Between the trimmed V and J ends, which lost 6 bases and 0 bases, there was a span of 2 bases. Looked up from germline, CDR1 is MGHDK and CDR2 is SYGVNS. This CDR3 comprises 12 residues. The CDR3 sequence is CASSPTNEKLFF. In nucleotides, the CDR3 is TGTGCCAGCAGCCCAACTAATGAAAAACTGTTTTTT.

J is TRBJ1-5 and V is TRBV6-1; 9 nucleotides agree with TRBD1. With 3 bases clipped from V and 6 bases from J, the junction kept 12 bases outside the gene matches. There are 17 residues in the CDR3. From germline, CDR1 is MNHNS and CDR2 SASEGT. The CDR3 reads CASSDLGTGWMGQPQHF. In nucleotides, the CDR3 is TGTGCCAGCAGTGACCTAGGGACAGGGTGGATGGGTCAGCCCCAGCATTTT.

V gene TRBV7-6 combines with J gene TRBJ2-4; either TRBD1 or TRBD2 may fit D (6 bases each). V was pared by 2 bases and J by 1 base, with 15 bases between. CDR3 size: 17 residues. In germline, CDR1 is SGHVS, CDR2 FNYEAQ. The CDR3 loop is CASSLLFGGAAKNIQYF. As DNA, the CDR3 is TGTGCCAGCAGCTTATTGTTCGGGGGCGCGGCCAAAAACATTCAGTACTTC.

J is TRBJ1-1 and V is TRBV5-1; D remains unclear. The length of the CDR3 is 14 residues. CDR1 is SGHRS, CDR2 YFSETQ, per germline. The V end was cut by 0 bases, the J end by 1 base, with 7 bases between. The CDR3 here is CASSLVGGNTEAFF. CDR3 in DNA: TGCGCCAGCAGCTTGGTTGGAGGGAACACTGAAGCTTTCTTT.

This chain connects TRBV2 to TRBJ2-3, with D unresolved. V was pared by 3 bases and J by 7 bases, with 8 bases between. The CDR3 covers 12 residues. From germline, CDR1 is SNHLY and CDR2 FYNNEI. CDR3 DNA: TGTGCCAGCAGTGACGACTCAAATACGCAGTATTTT. Amino acids: CASSDDSNTQYF.

The CDR3 spells CASRTANTEAFF. The CDR3 DNA sequence: TGTGCCAGCAGGACAGCGAACACTGAAGCTTTCTTT. This sequence joins TRBV25-1 and TRBJ1-1, with D perhaps matching TRBD1 (5 bases). The CDR3 length is 12 residues. The germline V gene encodes CDR1 MGHDK and CDR2 SYGVNS. Deletions cut 6 bases from V and 1 base from J, with 6 bases between.

This clone is medium-sized in the sample. This chain connects TRBV6-1 to TRBJ1-5, with 9 bases matching TRBD1. There are 15 residues in the CDR3. V trimming: 2 bases; J trimming: 5 bases; junction bases outside the gene matches: 4. Germline CDR1 MNHNS, CDR2 SASEGT. For the CDR3, the DNA is TGTGCCAGCAGTGAATCCGGGACAGGGTATCAGCCCCAGCATTTT. Protein sequence: CASSESGTGYQPQHF.

This chain links TRBV19 with TRBJ2-5; 9 bases are a match to TRBD1. Germline assignment: CDR1 LNHDA and CDR2 SQIVND (reference sequence). The CDR3 runs 14 residues. J was trimmed by 5 bases and V by 4 bases; bases with no gene match: 5. The CDR3 loop is CASSRGTGQETQYF. DNA of the CDR3: TGTGCCAGTAGTAGGGGGACAGGGCAGGAGACCCAGTACTTC.

CDR3 coding DNA: TGTGCCAGCAGTTTACGGCCGACAGGCCTACCACTTTCGAGCACAGATACGCAGTATTTT. Amino acids: CASSLRPTGLPLSSTDTQYF. This sequence joins TRBV27 and TRBJ2-3; maybe TRBD1 (6 bases). V lost 2 bases to trimming and J lost 0 bases, with 24 bases between them. From germline, CDR1 is MNHEY and CDR2 SMNVEV (reference sequence). This CDR3 is built from 20 residues.

The chain has TRBV29-1 and TRBJ2-3; 9 positions match TRBD2. CDR1 is SQVTM, CDR2 ANQGSEA, per germline. Germline trimming cut 8 bases from V and 0 bases from J; bases unmatched to any gene: 15. The CDR3 length is 17 residues. CDR3 residues: CSHLGGRAEGSTDTQYF. In DNA form, the CDR3 reads TGCAGCCATTTGGGCGGGAGGGCCGAAGGGAGCACAGATACGCAGTATTTT.

This clone has more than one count but fewer than ten. V usage is TRBV6-1 and J usage is TRBJ1-4; maybe TRBD1 (6 bases). Germline-derived CDR1 and CDR2 are MNHNS and SASEGT. With 4 bases removed from V and 7 bases from J, the gap between germline ends came to 13 bases. This CDR3 region has 14 residues. Here the CDR3 reads CASSAGGPSEKLFF. The CDR3 coding sequence is TGTGCCAGCAGTGCCGGGGGGCCCTCTGAAAAACTGTTTTTT.

This clone occurred a few times. This rearrangement joins TRBV14 to TRBJ1-1, with 8 positions matching TRBD1. V lost 1 base to trimming and J lost 7 bases; unmatched junction nucleotides: 5. CDR1 is SGHDN, CDR2 FVKESK, per germline. CDR3 length: 14 residues. CDR3 DNA: TGTGCCAGCAGCCAAGTTCAGGGGGCGGGTGAAGCTTTCTTT. This translates into CASSQVQGAGEAFF.

This chain connects TRBV18 to TRBJ1-4, with D perhaps matching TRBD1 (6 bases). The CDR3 length is 16 residues. Germline assignment: CDR1 KGHSH and CDR2 LQKENI. V was pared by 6 bases and J by 7 bases, with 21 bases between. CDR3: CASSLFPGDELEKLFF. CDR3 nucleotide sequence: TGTGCCAGCTCGCTATTTCCAGGGGACGAACTTGAAAAACTGTTTTTT.

The genes are TRBV14 and TRBJ1-6; D might be TRBD1 (6 bases). This CDR3 has 22 residues. Between the trimmed V and J ends, which lost 5 bases and 6 bases, there was a span of 35 bases. Germline CDR1 is SGHDN and CDR2 is FVKESK. CDR3 sequence reads: CASSSQSRPTVSREGVNSPLHF. As DNA, the CDR3 is TGTGCCAGCAGCTCCCAGAGTAGACCGACAGTCTCCAGGGAGGGGGTTAATTCACCCCTCCACTTT.

This sequence joins TRBV14 and TRBJ2-1, with TRBD2 matching 9 bases. The V segment lost 3 bases and the J segment 4 bases; nucleotides outside the gene matches: 10. CDR3 length: 17 amino acids. Germline V gives CDR1 SGHDN, CDR2 FVKESK. CDR3 sequence (DNA): TGTGCCAGCAGCCAGGAAACCGGACTAGCGAGATACAATGAGCAGTTCTTC. Its translation: CASSQETGLARYNEQFF.

CDR3 protein: CASSLGSETIYGYTF. CDR3 nucleotide sequence: TGTGCCAGCAGCTTGGGCTCGGAGACTATCTATGGCTACACCTTC. The chain links TRBV5-4 to TRBJ1-2; D is unclear. The CDR3 contains 15 residues. V shed 0 bases and J shed 4 bases, with 13 bases lying between them. CDR1 is SGHNT, CDR2 YYREEE, per germline (reference sequence).

Comment on this clone: This sample includes further DNA sequences coding for the same CDR3. The chain employs TRBV27 and TRBJ2-7, with 7 bases aligning to TRBD1. Germline loops: CDR1 MNHEY, CDR2 SMNVEV (reference sequence). This CDR3 has 12 amino acids. With V trimmed by 4 bases and J by 5 bases, 2 bases remained unmatched. The CDR3 region is CASSSDRDEQYF. The DNA for the CDR3 is TGTGCCAGCAGTTCTGACAGGGACGAGCAGTACTTC.

This chain uses TRBV28 with TRBJ2-3; TRBD2 might be the D (6 bases). Between the trimmed V and J ends, which lost 5 bases and 5 bases, there was a span of 20 bases. The CDR3 covers 16 residues. Germline V gene data show CDR1 as MDHEN and CDR2 as SYDVKM. CDR3: CASSPPGLPIEDTQYF. CDR3 bases: TGTGCCAGCAGTCCTCCGGGACTCCCGATAGAAGATACGCAGTATTTT.

The genes are TRBV6-1 and TRBJ2-7, with 9 bases fitting TRBD2. This CDR3 spans 15 amino acids. Germline lookup yields CDR1 MNHNS and CDR2 SASEGT. The trim removed 1 base at V and 0 bases at J, leaving 1 base unmatched. CDR3 loop: CASSEGGGASYEQYF. The CDR3 DNA follows: TGTGCCAGCAGTGAAGGCGGGGGGGCCTCCTACGAGCAGTACTTC.